One and the same sample provided the 16 T cell receptor beta chains below, sequenced in a study of CD8 T cells in ankylosing spondylitis. General study results and limits: For ankylosing spondylitis blood, a TCR beta motif of about eight highly homologous variants appeared characteristic.

Each CDR3 protein gets one entry after TCRdb re-called the 5' RACE reads with MiXCR. The data hold approximately 540,000 distinct CDR3 sequences, with over 9.5% observed a single time. No antigen has been identified for these receptors. Sequencing was performed on blood, either unsorted or a sorted T cell fraction (not recorded which). These receptors originate from a male donor with ankylosing spondylitis.

The chain employs TRBV9 and TRBJ2-3; 7 nucleotides align to TRBD2. This CDR3 has 15 amino acids. Trimming removed 4 bases from V and 1 base from J; junction bases left unmatched: 6. The germline V gene encodes CDR1 SGDLS and CDR2 YYNGEE. The CDR3 is CASSPVGLGTDTQYF. The CDR3 nucleotides read TGTGCCAGCAGCCCAGTTGGACTAGGCACAGATACGCAGTATTTT.

This clonotype has just a few counts. The chain joins TRBV11-2 to TRBJ1-2; tentatively, D is TRBD1 (5 bases). V shed 5 bases and J shed 2 bases, with 12 bases lying between them. The CDR3 consists of 14 residues. CDR1 is SGHAT and CDR2 is FQNNGV in the germline V gene. The CDR3 DNA reads TGTGCCAGCAGCGTTTGGGGGGACAACTATGGCTACACCTTC. It codes for CASSVWGDNYGYTF.

This clonotype turned up a few times. The rearrangement joins TRBV7-9 to TRBJ2-5, with unresolved D. V gave up 2 bases and J gave up 2 bases, with 15 bases separating them. The CDR3 has 16 residues. Germline CDR1 reads SEHNR; CDR2 reads FQNEAQ (reference sequence). CDR3 coding DNA: TGTGCCAGCAGCTTAAACCCCAACGGTGAACAAGAGACCCAGTACTTC. It translates to CASSLNPNGEQETQYF.

This clonotype has just a few counts. The chain links TRBV12-3 or TRBV12-4 to TRBJ1-1, with D tentatively TRBD1 (5 bases). This CDR3 is built from 15 residues. Trimming removed 6 bases from V and 1 base from J, with 15 bases in between. CDR3 bases: TGTGCCAGCAGGATGGACATTCGCGCGAACACTGAAGCTTTCTTT. Protein: CASRMDIRANTEAFF.

The CDR3 sequence: CASNGDIQYF. CDR3 nucleotide sequence: TGTGCCAGTAATGGGGACATTCAGTACTTC. The chain recombines TRBV6-2 or TRBV6-3 with TRBJ2-4, with no clear D. CDR1 MNHEY and CDR2 SVGEGT come from the germline V gene. This CDR3 contains 10 residues. V dropped 9 bases and J dropped 8 bases, with 8 bases sitting between them.

This clonotype has just a few counts. This chain connects TRBV5-5 to TRBJ1-2; a weak D match, TRBD1 (5 bases). Between the trimmed V and J ends, which lost 2 bases and 2 bases, there was a span of 13 bases. Germline V lookup: CDR1 SGHKS, CDR2 YYEKEE (reference sequence). CDR3 length: 15 amino acids. CDR3 coding DNA: TGTGCCAGCAGCTTCCAGGGAGTCGCAAACTATGGCTACACCTTC. Translated, it gives CASSFQGVANYGYTF.

This clonotype was detected many times. The CDR3 bases are TGCGCCAGCAGCCCCATGGACGTTCAAGAGACCCAGTACTTC. This encodes CASSPMDVQETQYF. The rearrangement joins TRBV5-1 to TRBJ2-5; D uncertain. Germline V gene sequence: CDR1 SGHRS, CDR2 YFSETQ. Trimming removed 4 bases from V and 2 bases from J, with 12 bases in between. The CDR3 is made up of 14 amino acids.

This clonotype occurred many times. The chain recombines TRBV5-1 with TRBJ2-5, with D maybe TRBD1 (5 bases). This CDR3 is built from 14 residues. Germline assignment: CDR1 SGHRS and CDR2 YFSETQ. Trimming shortened V by 4 bases and J by 0 bases, and 10 bases separated the two germline ends. CDR3 sequence: CASSLLTDQETQYF. CDR3 sequence (DNA): TGCGCCAGCAGCCTACTGACAGACCAAGAGACCCAGTACTTC.

This chain joins TRBV6-2 or TRBV6-3 and TRBJ2-1; no firm D call. The CDR3 has 15 residues. The germline CDR1 and CDR2 sequences are MNHEY and SVGEGT. V dropped 3 bases and J dropped 0 bases, with 9 bases sitting between them. The CDR3, as DNA: TGTGCCAGCAGTTATGGCGGACCCTCCTACAATGAGCAGTTCTTC. Translating gives CASSYGGPSYNEQFF.

There are a few counts of this clonotype. The chain is built from TRBV5-1 and TRBJ1-1; D unresolved. This CDR3 is 15 amino acids long. Germline assignment: CDR1 SGHRS and CDR2 YFSETQ. Trimming took 1 base from V and 4 from J, leaving 14 bases between them. The DNA for the CDR3 is TGCGCCAGCAGCTTGTATGGGGAGATAGGCACTGAAGCTTTCTTT. Protein sequence: CASSLYGEIGTEAFF.

This clonotype has a handful of counts. The gene calls are TRBV9 and TRBJ2-1, with 11 nucleotides matching TRBD2. CDR3 size: 17 residues. The V segment lost 0 bases and the J segment 7 bases; nucleotides outside the gene matches: 9. CDR1 is SGDLS, CDR2 YYNGEE, per germline. The CDR3 DNA reads TGTGCCAGCAGCGTAGCTACGGGGCTAGCGGGAGGAAATGAGCAGTTCTTC. Translation: CASSVATGLAGGNEQFF.

V usage is TRBV21-1 and J usage is TRBJ2-7; the D call TRBD1 from the table was never checked on the DNA. TRBV21-1 is a listed pseudogene. The CDR3 has 15 residues. The CDR3 loop is CASTIRGDKTYEQYV. CDR3 bases: TGTGCCAGCACCATACGGGGGGACAAAACCTACGAGCAGTACGTC.

This clonotype showed up just a few times. The rearrangement uses TRBV25-1 and TRBJ1-4, with unresolved D. The CDR3 runs 17 residues. Trimming took 3 bases from V and 1 from J, leaving 15 bases between them. Germline V gene sequence: CDR1 MGHDK, CDR2 SYGVNS. The CDR3 DNA follows: TGTGCCAGCAGTGAGAGGGTCATGCGGGGAACTAATGAAAAACTGTTTTTT. The encoded protein is CASSERVMRGTNEKLFF.

This clonotype was observed a handful of times. V usage is TRBV10-3 and J usage is TRBJ2-3; 9 bases are a match to TRBD2. With 5 bases clipped from V and 5 bases from J, the junction kept 11 bases outside the gene matches. The CDR3 runs 16 residues. Looked up from germline, CDR1 is ENHRY and CDR2 is SYGVKD. CDR3 DNA sequence: TGTGCCATCAGTTTTACCATAGCGGGAGTAGGAGATACGCAGTATTTT. The encoded protein is CAISFTIAGVGDTQYF.

This clonotype showed up many times. The chain uses TRBV7-9 and TRBJ2-1; no firm D call. The CDR3 has 13 amino acids. Germline CDR1 and CDR2: SEHNR and FQNEAQ (reference sequence). V dropped 10 bases and J dropped 0 bases, with 10 bases sitting between them. The CDR3 reads CATRKSSYNEQFF. The CDR3, as DNA: TGTGCCACCCGTAAGAGCTCCTACAATGAGCAGTTCTTC. The full variable domain, its missing parts supplied by reference TRBV7-9 and TRBJ2-1, is DTGVSQNPRHKITKRGQNVTFRCDPISEHNRLYWYRQTLGQGPEFLTYFQNEAQLEKSRLLSDRFSAERPKGSFSTLEIQRTEQGDSAMYLCATRKSSYNEQFFGPGTRLTVL.

This clonotype appeared many times. V gene TRBV10-3 combines with J gene TRBJ2-7, with D unresolved. The germline V and J ends were trimmed by 2 bases and 6 bases, with 20 bases remaining between them. The germline V gene encodes CDR1 ENHRY and CDR2 SYGVKD. The CDR3 is made up of 16 amino acids. CDR3 sequence: CAISEVPAPDPGEQYF. CDR3 bases: TGTGCCATCAGTGAGGTTCCGGCCCCCGACCCCGGCGAGCAGTACTTC.